The clone carrying this TCR beta chain showed up just a few times. What it binds is unknown. These data come from a study of response to subunit inactivated influenza vaccine. Study conclusions and caveats: Few additional T cells are recruited per seasonal influenza vaccination, authors suggested.

CDR3 size: 12 residues. Per the germline V gene, CDR1 is GTSNPN and CDR2 is SVGIG (reference sequence). Between the trimmed V and J ends, which lost 2 bases and 2 bases, there was a span of 4 bases. TCRdb analysed the RT-PCR reads with MiXCR anew, one entry per CDR3 protein. The data hold roughly 160,000 distinct CDR3 sequences, with about 11% observed a single time. The specimen was CD8+ T cells sorted from PBMCs, collected 23 months after vaccination. The receptor was isolated from a man aged 50 to 69 who received an inactivated influenza vaccine. The chain uses TRBV30 and TRBJ2-1; D not resolved. In DNA form, the CDR3 reads TGTGCCTGGAGTAGGACCTACAATGAGCAGTTCTTC. Its protein is CAWSRTYNEQFF.